This record covers a single T cell receptor beta chain. Under the authors' procedure: Scientists estimated how many nucleated cells there were by amplifying reference gene primers. Using immunoSEQ multiplex PCR, the repertoire was profiled, and TCRdb retains in-frame clones only, with some absent. The D gene and trimming were derived from the DNA, and the V and J assignments and clone size from that table. The sample lists 170,000 or so clones, approximately 87% occurring once. The data are from a study of blood T cell repertoires in COVID-19. On the study more broadly: Samples of COVID-19 (acute and convalescent) were obtained from the United States, Italy and Spain.

The CDR3 covers 15 residues. CDR1 and CDR2 (germline): SGHTA, FQGNSA. Trimming took 1 base from V and 7 from J; bases not matched to a gene: 6. Sequenced material: peripheral blood. The genes are TRBV7-2 and TRBJ1-5, with TRBD1 matching over 8 bases. The sequence was obtained from a woman in her late teens or twenties who had recovered from COVID-19. CDR3 residues: CASSLGRGPLQPQHF. The CDR3 DNA reads as TGTGCCAGCAGCTTAGGCAGGGGGCCCCTACAGCCCCAGCATTTT. The variable domain in full, with the rest retrieved from reference TRBV7-2 and TRBJ1-5, is GAGVSQSPSNKVTEKGKDVELRCDPISGHTALYWYRQSLGQGLEFLIYFQGNSAPDKSGLPSDRFSAERTGGSVSTLTIQRTQQEDSAVYLCASSLGRGPLQPQHFGDGTRLSIL.